This record concerns one T cell receptor beta chain sequence. As yet, its antigen is unknown. The data were taken from a study of a mutant IDH1 vaccine in newly diagnosed glioma. The overall study: Either 4-6 weeks after radiotherapy alone or alongside temozolomide, vaccination was begun. Patients' prior therapy spanned radiotherapy, temozolomide, or both; most underwent both. Findings and limits, study-wide: Altogether, about 93% of patients exhibited vaccine-induced immune responses.

The ends were cut back, 6 bases at V and 1 base at J, with 10 bases in the middle. CDR1 is MNHEY and CDR2 is SMNVEV in the germline V gene (reference sequence). This CDR3 has 14 amino acids. Time point denoted: week 35, safety follow-up. What each vaccine dose contained was 300 ug of mutant IDH1 20-mer peptide, accompanied by topical imiquimod. TCRdb's copy holds only in-frame clones and misses some; the assay was immunoSEQ multiplex PCR. The repertoire has about 46,000 clones, around 94% of them found once; the top ten carry roughly 2.4%. The gene calls are TRBV27 and TRBJ1-5; no definite D call. The clonotype comes from a man aged 50-59 years with glioma. The sequenced sample was PBMCs, obtained from a glioma patient whose treatment included an IDH1 peptide vaccine. DNA for the CDR3: TGTGCCAGCAGCTATGGTGGGAGCAATCAGCCCCAGCATTTT. Protein sequence: CASSYGGSNQPQHF.